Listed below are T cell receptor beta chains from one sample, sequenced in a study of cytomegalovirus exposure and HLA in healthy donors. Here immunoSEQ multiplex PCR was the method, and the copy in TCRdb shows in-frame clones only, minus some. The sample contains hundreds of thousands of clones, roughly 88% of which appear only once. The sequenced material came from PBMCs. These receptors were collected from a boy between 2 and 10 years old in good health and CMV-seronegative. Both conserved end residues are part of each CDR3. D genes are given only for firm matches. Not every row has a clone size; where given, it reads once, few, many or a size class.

TGCAGTGCACGGGGAGGGGAGCAGTACTTC	CSARGGEQYF	TRBD2	.	TRBV20-1	TRBJ2-7
TGTGCCAGCAGCTTGTTGGGGGGGAAAAATGAGCAGTTCTTC	CASSLLGGKNEQFF	TRBD2	.	TRBV5-4	TRBJ2-1
TGTGCCAGCAGCCCATCGGCTCTAGCCTACGAGCAGTACTTC	CASSPSALAYEQYF	.	few	TRBV5-4	TRBJ2-7
TGTGCCAGCAGCGTAGGGGCTATCAGTAGGGAGACCCAGTACTTC	CASSVGAISRETQYF	.	.	TRBV9	TRBJ2-5
TGTGCCAGCAGTTATACGGGAGATTACAATGAGCAGTTCTTC	CASSYTGDYNEQFF	.	.	TRBV27	TRBJ2-1
TGCGCCAGCAGCTTTCGTAGAGGAACAGATACGCAGTATTTT	CASSFRRGTDTQYF	.	.	TRBV5-1	TRBJ2-3
TGTGCCTGGGGAGGCCGGGGAGGGGTTAACTATGGCTACACCTTC	CAWGGRGGVNYGYTF	.	.	TRBV30	TRBJ1-2
TGTGCCACCAGCAGTTGGGGACAGGGTTTCTCTGGGGCCAACGTCCTGACTTTC	CATSSWGQGFSGANVLTF	TRBD1	.	TRBV15	TRBJ2-6
TGTGCCAGCAGCTTAGCCTCTGAAGAGACCCAGTACTTC	CASSLASEETQYF	.	.	TRBV13	TRBJ2-5
TGTGCCAGTTATATAGCGGGAGGAGCCGGGAACACGAACACCGGGGAGCTGTTTTTT	CASYIAGGAGNTNTGELFF	TRBD2	once	TRBV19	TRBJ2-2
TGCAGCGTGGCAACAGGGGGAGGCTACACCTTC	CSVATGGGYTF	TRBD1	.	TRBV29-1	TRBJ1-2
TGCGCCAGCAGCCAACGCCCGGGACAGAACAATCAGCCCCAGCATTTT	CASSQRPGQNNQPQHF	TRBD1	.	TRBV4-1	TRBJ1-5
TGCAGCGTTCAGACAGCCTATAATTCACCCCTCCACTTT	CSVQTAYNSPLHF	.	.	TRBV29-1	TRBJ1-6
TGTGCCAGGTGGAGAGGCTACACCTTC	CARWRGYTF	.	.	TRBV19	TRBJ1-2
TGTGCCTGGCTGGGACAGGGGAATGAAAAACTGTTTTTT	CAWLGQGNEKLFF	TRBD1	few	TRBV30	TRBJ1-4
TGTGCCAGCAGTTACCAGGGACTAATAGCGGGGGACTCCTACAATGAGCAGTTCTTC	CASSYQGLIAGDSYNEQFF	TRBD2	.	TRBV6-7	TRBJ2-1
TGTGCCAAGGAGGGAAGAAGCTCCTACGAGCAGTACTTC	CAKEGRSSYEQYF	.	.	TRBV2	TRBJ2-7
TGTGCCAGCAGTGAATCATTCGGTGAAAAACTGTTTTTT	CASSESFGEKLFF	.	.	TRBV6-1	TRBJ1-4
TGTGCCAGCAGCCGCAATGAGCAGTTCTTC	CASSRNEQFF	.	.	TRBV7-9	TRBJ2-1
TGTGCCTGGAGTGTACTCGACAGCGCCCTAGTGGCCCTCCACTTT	CAWSVLDSALVALHF	.	.	TRBV30	TRBJ1-6
TGTGCCAGCAGTCCTTGGACTAGCGGTTCCAATGAGCAGTTCTTC	CASSPWTSGSNEQFF	TRBD2	.	TRBV28	TRBJ2-1
TGCGCCAGTCGACCCGACAGGGGGCTCTATGGCTACACCTTC	CASRPDRGLYGYTF	TRBD1	.	TRBV5-1	TRBJ1-2
TGCGCCAGCACCCCGGGGGGGGCCGGCGGTTGGACGCAGTATTTT	CASTPGGAGGWTQYF	TRBD2	.	TRBV5-1	TRBJ2-3
TGCGCCAGCAGTGATACACAGGGGAACACTGAAGCTTTCTTT	CASSDTQGNTEAFF	.	.	TRBV10-2	TRBJ1-1
TGTGCCAGCAGCTTAGTACGGCCCCGGGTGCAAGAGACCCAGTACTTC	CASSLVRPRVQETQYF	.	.	TRBV5-6	TRBJ2-5
TGTGCCAGCAGCTTTATCAACGAGGAGACCCAGTACTTC	CASSFINEETQYF	.	.	TRBV5-6	TRBJ2-5
TGTGCCAGCAGCCATGGGGGGGGGCCAGGCTACGAGCAGTACTTC	CASSHGGGPGYEQYF	.	.	TRBV7-9	TRBJ2-7
TGTGCCAGCAGTGAATGGACAGGGAATCCTCATGAAAAACTGTTTTTT	CASSEWTGNPHEKLFF	TRBD1	.	TRBV2	TRBJ1-4
TGTGCCAGCAGTCGAGCCAAAGGGACTAGCGGTTCCACAGATACGCAGTATTTT	CASSRAKGTSGSTDTQYF	TRBD2	.	TRBV13	TRBJ2-3
TGTGCCAGCTCCCGAGGAGGGGGAGGGACCTACAATGAGCAGTTCTTC	CASSRGGGGTYNEQFF	.	.	TRBV18	TRBJ2-1
TGTGCCAGTAGTATCGAGCAGGGTACCGGGGAGCTGTTTTTT	CASSIEQGTGELFF	.	.	TRBV19	TRBJ2-2
TGTGCCAGCAGTGATGGCAGGGGGTACGAGCAGTACTTC	CASSDGRGYEQYF	TRBD1	few	TRBV6-1	TRBJ2-7
TGTGCCAGCAGTGGGACAGGGCGTAATCAGCCCCAGCATTTT	CASSGTGRNQPQHF	TRBD1	.	TRBV6-1	TRBJ1-5
TGTGCCAGCAGTCGCCCCTTAGCAGTCCGATACACAGATACGCAGTATTTT	CASSRPLAVRYTDTQYF	.	.	TRBV6-8	TRBJ2-3
TGTGCCAGCTCACGGACAGGAGATGGTGAAGCTTTCTTT	CASSRTGDGEAFF	TRBD1	.	TRBV18	TRBJ1-1
TGTGCCAGTAGCCTACCAAACCTGACACCTGGATATTCACCCCTCCACTTT	CASSLPNLTPGYSPLHF	.	once	TRBV19	TRBJ1-6
TGTGCCAGCACCTTGACAGACCGCAACTATGGCTACACCTTC	CASTLTDRNYGYTF	.	.	TRBV2	TRBJ1-2
TGTGCCAGTAATAGTTGGGAGACACCAGCGTCTGAGCAGTACTTC	CASNSWETPASEQYF	.	.	TRBV19	TRBJ2-7
TGCGCCAGCAGCCAAGGCGGTCTCGGAGGGCTCTCTGGCTACACCTTC	CASSQGGLGGLSGYTF	.	.	TRBV4-1	TRBJ1-2
TGTGCCAGTAGCCTCACAGGGGTGAGGGGCTACACCTTC	CASSLTGVRGYTF	TRBD1	.	TRBV19	TRBJ1-2
TGTGCCAGTAGTATAGCGGTGTCCTACAATGAGCAGTTCTTC	CASSIAVSYNEQFF	.	.	TRBV19	TRBJ2-1
TGTGCCATCAAGCTGTCGATCCCTGGAAACACCATATATTTT	CAIKLSIPGNTIYF	.	.	TRBV10-3	TRBJ1-3
TGTGCCAGCAGCTTGGACAGGGCGTCCTATAATTCACCCCTCCACTTT	CASSLDRASYNSPLHF	TRBD1	.	TRBV7-6	TRBJ1-6
TGTGCCAGCAGCTTAGTGTCCCTAGCCGGCAATGAAAAACTGTTTTTT	CASSLVSLAGNEKLFF	.	.	TRBV11-2	TRBJ1-4
TGTGCCAGTAGTCCCGGGACAGACTATGGCTACACCTTC	CASSPGTDYGYTF	TRBD1	once	TRBV19	TRBJ1-2
TGTGCCAGCAGCGTAGCAGACAGGGGTCAAGAGACCCAGTACTTC	CASSVADRGQETQYF	TRBD1	.	TRBV9	TRBJ2-5
TGTGCCAGCGGACAGGAAAATAGCAATCAGCCCCAGCATTTT	CASGQENSNQPQHF	TRBD1	.	TRBV2	TRBJ1-5